A selection of T cell receptor beta chains follows, all from one sample in a study of Graves' ophthalmopathy and Graves' hyperthyroidism. TCRdb ran MiXCR on the multiplex PCR reads and lists one entry per CDR3 protein. The sample contains some 1.1 million distinct CDR3 sequences, around a third of which appear only once. The sample consisted of peripheral blood or thyroid tissue (not recorded which). All receptors derive from an adult man with Graves' hyperthyroidism. CDR3s include the opening cysteine and the closing phenylalanine or tryptophan. The order of the fields is V gene, clone size, J gene, D gene, CDR3 DNA, CDR3 protein. D genes are given only for firm matches. Some rows mark clone size as missing; the rest say once, few, many or name a class of expanded clone.

V: TRBV7-3
size: NA
J: TRBJ2-7
D: TRBD1
DNA: TGTGCCAGCAGCTCAGGGGACAGGGGTTTGTACGAGCAGTACTTC
CDR3: CASSSGDRGLYEQYF

V: TRBV7-8
size: NA
J: TRBJ1-4
D: NA
DNA: TGTGCCAGCAGCTTCCGCCGGAGTAATGAAAAACTGTTTTTT
CDR3: CASSFRRSNEKLFF

V: TRBV7-8
size: many
J: TRBJ1-4
D: TRBD1
DNA: TGTGCCAGCAGCTCCATAGGGGGCGGGGGTTCGGGAAAACTGTTTTTT
CDR3: CASSSIGGGGSGKLFF

V: TRBV7-9
size: few
J: TRBJ1-1
D: NA
DNA: TGTGCCAGCAGTTCGGGCCGTGGCGAGGTAACTGAAGCTTTCTTT
CDR3: CASSSGRGEVTEAFF

V: TRBV29-1
size: once
J: TRBJ1-3
D: NA
DNA: TGCAGCGTTCTGAGCACCATATATTTT
CDR3: CSVLSTIYF

V: TRBV19
size: NA
J: TRBJ2-5
D: TRBD2
DNA: TGTGCCAGTAGTGTCGGGACTAGCGGGAGAAGGATTCGAGAGACCCAGTACTTC
CDR3: CASSVGTSGRRIRETQYF

V: TRBV7-9
size: many
J: TRBJ2-5
D: NA
DNA: TGTGCCAGCCGGGCGGTAGTAGAGACCCAGTACTTC
CDR3: CASRAVVETQYF

V: TRBV4-1
size: many
J: TRBJ2-2
D: NA
DNA: TGCGCCAGCAGACCGCAGTGGGGCACCGGGGAGCTGTTTTTT
CDR3: CASRPQWGTGELFF

V: TRBV28
size: NA
J: TRBJ1-5
D: NA
DNA: TGTGCCAGCAGTTTCAGCGGACCCCGATTCGTCCAGCATTTT
CDR3: CASSFSGPRFVQHF

V: TRBV20-1
size: many
J: TRBJ2-5
D: TRBD2
DNA: TGCAGTGCTAGTCAGGCTAGCGGGACCCAAGAGACCCAGTACTTC
CDR3: CSASQASGTQETQYF